Listed here are 29 T cell receptor beta chains from one sample, sequenced in a study of T cell changes during pregnancy in multiple sclerosis. TCRdb keeps only in-frame clones here, not all; method: immunoSEQ multiplex PCR. This table has tens of thousands of clones, over 75% appearing once. This material consisted of CD8+ T cells from peripheral blood mononuclear cells, taken before pregnancy. The source of these receptors is a female donor with multiple sclerosis, enrolled in a pregnancy study.

The chain couples TRBV11-2 to TRBJ2-7, with D unclear. Germline V gives CDR1 SGHAT, CDR2 FQNNGV. This CDR3 comprises 15 residues. The germline V and J ends were trimmed by 3 bases and 3 bases, with 15 bases remaining between them. CDR3 nucleotide sequence: TGTGCCAGCAGCTTGATGACTCGTGCCGGCTACGAGCAGTACTTC. This sequence encodes CASSLMTRAGYEQYF.

V and J are TRBV5-4 and TRBJ1-1; D ambiguous. Germline values: CDR1 SGHNT, CDR2 YYREEE (reference sequence). The CDR3 runs to 13 residues. Trimming cost V 0 bases and J 3 bases, with 6 bases left between them. This chain's CDR3 is CASSLVKHTEAFF. DNA for the CDR3: TGTGCCAGCAGCTTGGTGAAGCACACTGAAGCTTTCTTT.

As regards this clone: Other DNA sequences in this specimen translate into the identical CDR3. The chain joins TRBV7-2 to TRBJ2-7; TRBD2 aligns across 7 bases. Germline V CDR1 and CDR2: SGHTA, FQGNSA. V shed 5 bases and J 2 bases; nucleotides not matched to a gene: 3. The CDR3 contains 13 residues. CDR3 in amino acids: CASSPAGPYEQYF. The CDR3 region has the DNA TGTGCCAGCAGCCCAGCGGGGCCCTACGAGCAGTACTTC.

The rearrangement links TRBV15 to TRBJ2-7, with TRBD1 matching over 9 bases. CDR1 is LNHNV and CDR2 is YYDKDF in the germline V gene (reference sequence). CDR3 length: 15 residues. Losses at the gene ends were 5 bases for V and 2 bases for J; bases not matched to a gene: 7. In nucleotides, the CDR3 is TGTGCCACCAGCTCACGGACAGGGGTGGCCTACGAGCAGTACTTC. It codes for CATSSRTGVAYEQYF. The variable domain in full, completed from reference TRBV15 and TRBJ2-7, reads DAMVIQNPRYQVTQFGKPVTLSCSQTLNHNVMYWYQQKSSQAPKLLFHYYDKDFNNEADTPDNFQSRRPNTSFCFLDIRSPGLGDTAMYLCATSSRTGVAYEQYFGPGTRLTVT.

The V and J genes are TRBV5-1 and TRBJ1-5; 7 positions match TRBD1. The CDR3 spans 15 residues. With 0 bases clipped from V and 7 bases from J, the junction kept 7 bases outside the gene matches. CDR1 is SGHRS, CDR2 YFSETQ, per germline. Here the CDR3 reads CASSLAGQGDQPQHF. CDR3 coding DNA: TGCGCCAGCAGCTTGGCCGGGCAGGGGGACCAGCCCCAGCATTTT.

The chain links TRBV2 to TRBJ2-1; 13 nucleotides align to TRBD2. Germline CDR1 is SNHLY and CDR2 is FYNNEI. The CDR3 length is 17 residues. Germline trimming cut 3 bases from V and 0 bases from J; bases unmatched to any gene: 2. DNA for the CDR3: TGTGCCAGCAGTGAGGGACTAGCGGGATTCTCCTACAATGAGCAGTTCTTC. This codes for CASSEGLAGFSYNEQFF.

The genes are TRBV7-2 and TRBJ1-5, with a possible D match to TRBD1 (5 bases). The CDR3 spans 15 residues. CDR1 SGHTA and CDR2 FQGNSA come from the germline V gene. Deletions cut 5 bases from V and 6 bases from J, with 17 bases between. CDR3 bases: TGTGCCAGCAGCCCATATTCGTGGGGCCTTCAGCCCCAGCATTTT. Translating it yields CASSPYSWGLQPQHF. Drawing the rest from reference TRBV7-2 and TRBJ1-5, the complete variable domain is GAGVSQSPSNKVTEKGKDVELRCDPISGHTALYWYRQSLGQGLEFLIYFQGNSAPDKSGLPSDRFSAERTGGSVSTLTIQRTQQEDSAVYLCASSPYSWGLQPQHFGDGTRLSIL.

Written as DNA, the CDR3 is TGTGCCACCAGCAGAGATCGGTTCTTCCACCGCTGGAGCTCTGGAAACACCATATATTTT. Amino acid sequence: CATSRDRFFHRWSSGNTIYF. The gene calls are TRBV15 and TRBJ1-3; no definite D call. The CDR3 extends over 20 amino acids. From germline, CDR1 is LNHNV and CDR2 YYDKDF (reference sequence). The ends were cut back, 0 bases at V and 0 bases at J, with 21 bases in the middle.

This chain joins TRBV19 and TRBJ1-5, with TRBD1 as a possible D gene (6 bases). Germline values: CDR1 LNHDA, CDR2 SQIVND (reference sequence). This CDR3 region has 14 residues. With 5 bases removed from V and 6 bases from J, the gap between germline ends came to 14 bases. In DNA form, the CDR3 reads TGTGCCAGTAGTGTACAGGGTACGGGTCAGCCCCAGCATTTT. Its protein product is CASSVQGTGQPQHF.

This clone was observed once. The CDR3: CASSLAAFLGDYGYTF. CDR3 coding DNA: TGTGCCAGCAGCTTAGCTGCCTTTCTGGGCGACTATGGCTACACCTTC. The chain couples TRBV7-6 to TRBJ1-2; D gene unclear. The CDR3 length is 16 residues. Germline CDR1 and CDR2: SGHVS and FNYEAQ. Trimming left V 0 bases short and J 3 bases short, with 14 bases between. The whole variable domain, remainder taken from reference TRBV7-6 and TRBJ1-2, is GAGVSQSPRYKVTKRGQDVALRCDPISGHVSLYWYRQALGQGPEFLTYFNYEAQQDKSGLPNDRFSAERPEGSISTLTIQRTEQRDSAMYRCASSLAAFLGDYGYTFGSGTRLTVV.

The chain uses TRBV19 and TRBJ2-2, with 8 bases aligning to TRBD2. CDR3 size: 13 residues. Trimming took 7 bases from V and 5 from J; bases not matched to a gene: 3. Germline-derived CDR1 and CDR2 are LNHDA and SQIVND (reference sequence). The CDR3 loop reads CASNSGITGELFF. In DNA form, the CDR3 reads TGTGCCAGTAATAGCGGGATTACCGGGGAGCTGTTTTTT.

This clone was seen only once. CDR3: CASSSRLAGDPGEQYF. The CDR3 DNA reads TGTGCCAGCAGCTCTAGGCTAGCGGGAGATCCGGGGGAGCAGTACTTC. This chain joins TRBV13 and TRBJ2-7, with 10 bases aligning to TRBD2. With V trimmed by 4 bases and J by 7 bases, 13 bases remained unmatched. This CDR3 region has 16 residues. Germline CDR1 is PRHDT and CDR2 is FYEKMQ (reference sequence).

V gene TRBV2 combines with J gene TRBJ1-6; no firm D call. This CDR3 contains 14 residues. V lost 4 bases and J lost 9, with 13 bases in between. Germline V gene lookup returns CDR1 SNHLY and CDR2 FYNNEI. This CDR3 reads CASSGEGESSPLHF. CDR3 sequence (DNA): TGTGCCAGCAGTGGGGAGGGAGAGAGTTCACCCCTCCACTTT.

The V gene is TRBV10-3, the J gene TRBJ1-1; 10 bases match TRBD1. The CDR3 has 16 residues. After removal of 1 base from V and 4 bases from J, the junction contained 6 bases not matched to a gene. The germline CDR1 and CDR2 sequences are ENHRY and SYGVKD. The CDR3 DNA follows: TGTGCCATCAGTGAGTTGGACAGGGGGGCGACCACTGAAGCTTTCTTT. This sequence encodes CAISELDRGATTEAFF.

The chain combines TRBV6-1 with TRBJ2-5; D might be TRBD2 (6 bases). Trimming left V 3 bases short and J 4 bases short, with 12 bases between. CDR3 length: 14 residues. Germline lookup yields CDR1 MNHNS and CDR2 SASEGT. The CDR3 sequence: CASSEGPSVETQYF. DNA for the CDR3: TGTGCCAGCAGTGAGGGGCCTAGCGTAGAGACCCAGTACTTC.

CDR3 sequence: CASSTLGQGLGGYTF. CDR3 nucleotide sequence: TGTGCCAGCAGTACTCTCGGACAGGGATTGGGGGGCTACACCTTC. The gene calls are TRBV6-5 and TRBJ1-2; 8 bases are a match to TRBD1. This CDR3 is built from 15 residues. J lost 8 bases, V lost 5 bases, and 13 bases had no gene match. The germline V gene has CDR1 MNHEY and CDR2 SVGAGI.

The chain links TRBV5-6 to TRBJ1-2, with D unclear. V was pared by 0 bases and J by 7 bases, with 13 bases between. Germline V gene data show CDR1 as SGHDT and CDR2 as YYEEEE. The CDR3 contains 14 residues. The CDR3, as DNA: TGTGCCAGCAGCTTGGCTGAGGGCCAAATTGGCTACACCTTC. Its protein is CASSLAEGQIGYTF.

The rearrangement links TRBV6-5 to TRBJ2-1; TRBD2 might be the D (5 bases). V was shortened by 1 base and J by 5 bases, with 12 bases between the two germline ends. CDR3 size: 15 residues. The germline V gene encodes CDR1 MNHEY and CDR2 SVGAGI. The CDR3 protein is CASSYFLGGDNEQFF. The CDR3 DNA follows: TGTGCCAGCAGTTACTTCCTAGGAGGCGACAATGAGCAGTTCTTC.

This clone came up once. V usage is TRBV10-3 and J usage is TRBJ2-3; 10 bases are a match to TRBD2. J was trimmed by 3 bases and V by 3 bases; bases with no gene match: 12. The CDR3 spans 18 residues. Germline V gene sequence: CDR1 ENHRY, CDR2 SYGVKD. CDR3 in amino acids: CAISDCGAGGPGTDTQYF. The CDR3 region has the DNA TGTGCCATCAGTGATTGCGGAGCGGGAGGGCCTGGGACAGATACGCAGTATTTT.

CDR3 DNA sequence: TGTGCCAGTAGTATCGCGGCTAGCAATGAGCAGTTCTTC. Protein sequence: CASSIAASNEQFF. The V call is TRBV19, the J call TRBJ2-1; no definite D call. V gave up 3 bases and J gave up 6 bases, with 9 bases separating them. The germline V gene has CDR1 LNHDA and CDR2 SQIVND (reference sequence). The CDR3 is 13 amino acids.

The chain links TRBV5-1 to TRBJ1-3; TRBD1 is a possible D gene (6 bases). The V gene lost 2 bases and the J gene lost 4 bases, with 10 bases spanning the gap. The CDR3 has 14 amino acids. Germline lookup yields CDR1 SGHRS and CDR2 YFSETQ. CDR3 loop: CASSFGRGGNTIYF. In DNA form, the CDR3 reads TGCGCCAGCAGCTTCGGCAGGGGAGGAAACACCATATATTTT.

This clone showed up just once. The rearrangement uses TRBV7-6 and TRBJ2-7, with 7 bases identical to TRBD1. This CDR3 contains 13 residues. CDR1 is SGHVS, CDR2 FNYEAQ, per germline. V lost 5 bases, J lost 3 bases, and 4 bases stayed unmatched. This CDR3 is CASSPGQNYEQYF. For the CDR3, the DNA is TGTGCCAGCAGCCCGGGACAGAACTACGAGCAGTACTTC.

V is TRBV5-1 and J is TRBJ1-2, with 9 bases identical to TRBD1. The CDR3 sequence is 15 residues long. Germline V gene data show CDR1 as SGHRS and CDR2 as YFSETQ. V lost 0 bases to trimming and J lost 3 bases; unmatched junction nucleotides: 3. CDR3 in DNA: TGCGCCAGCAGCTTGGGGACAGGGGATTACTATGGCTACACCTTC. It translates to CASSLGTGDYYGYTF.

In this sample, this clone turned up once. CDR3 residues: CASSQGRADYGYTF. The CDR3 nucleotides are TGCGCCAGCAGCCAAGGGCGGGCAGACTATGGCTACACCTTC. The gene calls are TRBV4-1 and TRBJ1-2; D remains ambiguous. The CDR3 length is 14 residues. Between the trimmed V and J ends, which lost 1 base and 3 bases, there was a span of 9 bases. Per the germline V gene, CDR1 is MGHRA and CDR2 is YSYEKL.

The genes are TRBV30 and TRBJ2-2; TRBD1 agrees at 7 bases. Germline CDR1 GTSNPN, CDR2 SVGIG (reference sequence). The J segment lost 5 bases and the V segment lost 3 bases, leaving 6 bases of the junction unmatched. CDR3 size: 14 residues. CDR3 loop: CAWRTGMYTGELFF. CDR3 nucleotide sequence: TGTGCCTGGAGGACAGGGATGTATACCGGGGAGCTGTTTTTT. Full variable domain (missing parts from reference TRBV30 and TRBJ2-2): SQTIHQWPATLVQPVGSPLSLECTVEGTSNPNLYWYRQAAGRGLQLLFYSVGIGQISSEVPQNLSASRPQDRQFILSSKKLLLSDSGFYLCAWRTGMYTGELFFGEGSRLTVL.

V gene TRBV18 combines with J gene TRBJ2-3; possible D gene TRBD2, 6 bases. CDR1 and CDR2 from the germline V gene are KGHSH and LQKENI. CDR3 size: 16 residues. The V and J ends lost 0 bases and 3 bases respectively, with 13 bases between them. CDR3 residues: CASSPPWRAGTDTQYF. The CDR3 DNA reads as TGTGCCAGCTCACCACCGTGGAGGGCTGGGACAGATACGCAGTATTTT.

The chain has TRBV19 and TRBJ2-5, with D hard to call. This CDR3 region has 15 residues. V lost 1 base and J 0 bases, leaving 9 bases between the germline ends. The germline CDR1 and CDR2 sequences are LNHDA and SQIVND (reference sequence). CDR3 residues: CASSIVGPYQETQYF. The CDR3 DNA reads as TGTGCCAGTAGTATAGTGGGCCCGTACCAAGAGACCCAGTACTTC.

CDR3 region: CASSSPGSSGNTIYF. DNA of the CDR3: TGTGCCAGCAGCTCCCCAGGCTCCTCTGGAAACACCATATATTTT. The chain is built from TRBV9 and TRBJ1-3; D not certain. From germline, CDR1 is SGDLS and CDR2 YYNGEE. There are 15 residues in the CDR3. Trimming cost V 4 bases and J 0 bases, with 11 bases left between them.

This clone came up a few times. This chain joins TRBV4-3 and TRBJ1-2; D not resolved. There are 14 residues in the CDR3. V gave up 0 bases and J gave up 2 bases, with 7 bases separating them. Germline V gene lookup returns CDR1 LGHNA and CDR2 YSLEER. Written as DNA, the CDR3 is TGCGCCAGCAGCCAAGATCGGGAAAACTATGGCTACACCTTC. Translating gives CASSQDRENYGYTF.